This T cell receptor (beta chain) was sequenced in a study of cytomegalovirus exposure and HLA in healthy donors (dated by TCRdb to about 2017). About the full investigation: The roughly 650 repertoires of the first cohort and the 95 to 150 validation repertoires were produced on the same platform, according to a later analysis. The study aimed to test whether signatures of past pathogen exposure could be identified by cataloging public T cell receptors. Along with the approximately 700-subject first cohort, a separate validation cohort of over a hundred different subjects was used. To predict cytomegalovirus infection status, the study brought together high-throughput TCR immunosequencing, statistical association of individual TCRs with disease status, and machine learning.

Results and caveats for the whole study, not just this receptor: Cytomegalovirus status was reported to be diagnosed by the classifier with high specificity and sensitivity in both the original and validation cohorts. According to the authors, the approach could potentially be generalized to other disease states and immunological phenotypes. A later analysis found that TCRs clustered in the first cohort also tended to co-occur in the 110 or so validation repertoires, with more than 90% of cluster scores above 0. A total of fewer than 200 TCR beta chains were listed by the study as associated with cytomegalovirus. A few of the identified cytomegalovirus-associated TCR beta chains were confirmed in vitro to be specific for cytomegalovirus antigens. A later analysis had no HLA typing for the validation cohort, so co-occurrence there was scored across all 130 or so repertoires. While some public TCRs were present in many individuals, most TCR sequences turned up only very rarely across donors.

A word on this clone: The target of this receptor is not known. Within one base of it there is no much larger clone, and no base qualities were kept.

Donors formed part of the validation cohort, which comprised over a hundred subjects and was distinct from the first cohort of some 700 subjects. Relative to germline, V is missing 0 bases and J is missing 0 bases, with 2 bases of the junction outside any gene match. Its CDR3 holds 15 amino acids, cysteine through phenylalanine. The only DNA kept is the CDR3, 45 bases in frame from the first base. CDR1 and CDR2, per the germline V gene, are KGHSH and LQKENI. Libraries were constructed by the immunoSEQ multiplex PCR assay. The authors processed their data as follows. A statistical classification framework was built for diagnosing cytomegalovirus status from the catalog of TCR beta chain sequences. TCRdb re-hosts the immuneACCESS table, in-frame sequences only. Its copies lack some clones; in the studies checked, an unresolved V gene accounts for under half of them, and the cause for the rest is not known. V and J calls and clone size come straight from that table; D and trimming were deduced from the DNA. This sample has 190,000 or so clones in its table, and more than 65% of those were observed once. The leading ten clones occupy 2.8% of the sample.

The sample was PBMCs. The chain employs TRBV18 and TRBJ2-7; a stretch of 7 junction bases matches TRBD1. The TCR sequence derives from a woman younger than 30 in good health and CMV-seropositive. The DNA sequence follows: TGTGCCAGCTCACCACCGGGACAGCCCTCCTACGAGCAGTACTTC. Translated, this is CASSPPGQPSYEQYF. Joined to the reference TRBV18 and TRBJ2-7 proteins, this CDR3 gives the full variable domain: NAGVMQNPRHLVRRRGQEARLRCSPMKGHSHVYWYRQLPEEGLKFMVYLQKENIIDESGMPKERFSAEFPKEGPSILRIQQVVRGDSAAYFCASSPPGQPSYEQYFGPGTRLTVT.